A single sample is the source of the 23 T cell receptor beta chains below, sequenced in a study of blood T cell repertoires in COVID-19. The protocol was immunoSEQ multiplex PCR, while the TCRdb copy is restricted to in-frame clones and leaves out a portion. The sample lists some 190,000 clones, 80% to 90% occurring once. Input material: peripheral blood. The source is a woman between 40 and 55 years old with COVID-19, enrolled during active disease.

The chain recombines TRBV2 with TRBJ1-1; D ambiguous. Germline V CDR1 and CDR2: SNHLY, FYNNEI. The CDR3 covers 13 residues. V lost 4 bases and J lost 6, with 12 bases in between. The CDR3: CASSASAPAEAFF. In DNA, the CDR3 is TGTGCCAGCAGTGCGTCTGCTCCGGCTGAAGCTTTCTTT.

The rearrangement joins TRBV30 to TRBJ1-1; D unresolved. The germline CDR1 and CDR2 sequences are GTSNPN and SVGIG (reference sequence). With 2 bases removed from V and 11 bases from J, the gap between germline ends came to 15 bases. The CDR3 length is 12 residues. In DNA form, the CDR3 reads TGTGCCTGGAGTACGACGGGTTCCCTCGCTTTCTTT. Translated: CAWSTTGSLAFF.

The chain employs TRBV19 and TRBJ2-1, with 10 nucleotides matching TRBD2. The CDR3 totals 14 residues. Germline lookup yields CDR1 LNHDA and CDR2 SQIVND (reference sequence). The trim removed 5 bases at V and 6 bases at J, leaving 4 bases unmatched. CDR3 nucleotide sequence: TGTGCCAGTAGTGGACTAGCGGACTTCAATGAGCAGTTCTTC. This sequence encodes CASSGLADFNEQFF.

The chain couples TRBV7-3 to TRBJ2-3, with 10 bases lining up with TRBD2. Germline V CDR1 and CDR2: SGHTA, FQGTGA. The CDR3 extends over 15 amino acids. V lost 5 bases and J lost 3; bases outside the gene matches: 5. CDR3 nucleotide sequence: TGTGCCAGCAGCGCTAGCGGGGGCCTTACAGATACGCAGTATTTT. Amino acids: CASSASGGLTDTQYF. The full variable domain, rest sourced from reference TRBV7-3 and TRBJ2-3, is GAGVSQTPSNKVTEKGKYVELRCDPISGHTALYWYRQSLGQGPEFLIYFQGTGAADDSGLPNDRFFAVRPEGSVSTLKIQRTERGDSAVYLCASSASGGLTDTQYFGPGTRLTVL.

The V call is TRBV6-5, the J call TRBJ2-7; the D gene is possibly TRBD1 (8 bases). The CDR3 is made up of 14 amino acids. The V and J ends lost 9 bases and 3 bases respectively, with 18 bases between them. CDR1 is MNHEY and CDR2 is SVGAGI in the germline V gene. The CDR3 coding sequence is TGTGCCAGTGATCGACAGGGGAGGGTCTACGAGCAGTACTTC. This encodes CASDRQGRVYEQYF.

V and J are TRBV3-1 (or the pseudogene TRBV3-2) and TRBJ2-1, with 7 bases lining up with TRBD1. CDR3 length: 13 residues. Looked up from germline, CDR1 is LGHDT and CDR2 is YNNKEL (reference sequence). With V trimmed by 5 bases and J by 10 bases, 8 bases remained unmatched. In nucleotides, the CDR3 is TGTGCCAGCAGCAGAGGGACAGCAGGCGAGCAGTTCTTC. This gives the protein CASSRGTAGEQFF.

The sample holds a few counts of this clone. This chain uses TRBV6-1 with TRBJ1-2; 10 bases are a match to TRBD1. CDR1 and CDR2 from the germline V gene are MNHNS and SASEGT. The CDR3 runs to 15 residues. V shed 1 base, J shed 4 bases, and the junction held 3 bases outside the gene matches. DNA of the CDR3: TGTGCCAGCAGTGAAGGACAGGGGGCATTCTATGGCTACACCTTC. Its translation is CASSEGQGAFYGYTF.

The rearrangement uses TRBV19 and TRBJ1-5, with D perhaps TRBD1 (6 bases). The CDR3 runs to 14 residues. Between the trimmed V and J ends, which lost 6 bases and 4 bases, there was a span of 13 bases. Germline assignment: CDR1 LNHDA and CDR2 SQIVND (reference sequence). The CDR3 DNA is TGTGCCAGTAGGGTGACAGGTAGAAATCAGCCCCAGCATTTT. Amino acid sequence: CASRVTGRNQPQHF.

This sequence joins TRBV19 and TRBJ1-5, with D tentatively TRBD1 (5 bases). CDR3 length: 12 residues. CDR1 and CDR2 from the germline V gene are LNHDA and SQIVND (reference sequence). Trimming removed 7 bases at V and 8 bases at J, with 12 bases between. CDR3: CASTEGLKPQHF. In DNA, the CDR3 is TGTGCCAGTACGGAGGGGCTGAAGCCCCAGCATTTT.

In this sample, this clone turned up a few times. The chain has TRBV9 and TRBJ1-4; 7 nucleotides line up with TRBD1. The germline V gene encodes CDR1 SGDLS and CDR2 YYNGEE. The CDR3 length is 15 residues. The V gene end was trimmed by 4 bases and the J gene end by 4 bases; junction bases not matched to a gene: 7. CDR3 DNA: TGTGCCAGCAGCCAGGGGGAGGTGAATAATGAAAAACTGTTTTTT. It encodes CASSQGEVNNEKLFF. Variable domain in full (rest from reference TRBV9 and TRBJ1-4): DSGVTQTPKHLITATGQRVTLRCSPRSGDLSVYWYQQSLDQGLQFLIQYYNGEERAKGNILERFSAQQFPDLHSELNLSSLELGDSALYFCASSQGEVNNEKLFFGSGTQLSVL.

This clone was picked up one time. This chain connects TRBV11-2 to TRBJ1-4; a weak D match, TRBD1 (6 bases). The germline gives CDR1 SGHAT, CDR2 FQNNGV. The CDR3 is 16 amino acids. Trimming removed 5 bases from V and 7 bases from J, with 20 bases in between. This CDR3 reads CASSPQAGASGEKLFF. The DNA for the CDR3 is TGTGCCAGCAGCCCCCAGGCAGGGGCTTCGGGTGAAAAACTGTTTTTT.

The CDR3 DNA sequence: TGTGCCATCAGGGGACAGGCGGGTACAGATACGCAGTATTTT. Translated, it gives CAIRGQAGTDTQYF. The V gene is TRBV10-3, the J gene TRBJ2-3, with 8 bases aligning to TRBD1. This CDR3 is 14 amino acids long. V lost 6 bases to trimming and J lost 3 bases; unmatched junction nucleotides: 5. Germline V gives CDR1 ENHRY, CDR2 SYGVKD.

The V gene is TRBV11-2, the J gene TRBJ1-2; a weak D match, TRBD1 (6 bases). The V gene lost 5 bases and the J gene lost 0 bases, with 13 bases spanning the gap. Germline V lookup: CDR1 SGHAT, CDR2 FQNNGV. The CDR3 length is 15 residues. The CDR3 loop reads CASSPRTDSNYGYTF. The CDR3 DNA is TGTGCCAGCAGCCCGCGGACAGATTCTAACTATGGCTACACCTTC. Combining the CDR3 with reference TRBV11-2 and TRBJ1-2 gives the whole variable domain EAGVAQSPRYKIIEKRQSVAFWCNPISGHATLYWYQQILGQGPKLLIQFQNNGVVDDSQLPKDRFSAERLKGVDSTLKIQPAKLEDSAVYLCASSPRTDSNYGYTFGSGTRLTVV.

The V gene is TRBV27, the J gene TRBJ2-4, with D tentatively TRBD2 (6 bases). The germline CDR1 and CDR2 sequences are MNHEY and SMNVEV (reference sequence). The V end lost 5 bases, the J end lost 0 bases, and 11 bases lay between the germline ends. This CDR3 is built from 15 residues. The CDR3 sequence is CASSRTTRAKNIQYF. The CDR3 DNA reads as TGTGCCAGCAGTAGGACTACTAGAGCCAAAAACATTCAGTACTTC.

CDR3 coding DNA: TGTGCCAGCAGCGATCCGGGTAGTTCATGGCAGCCCCAGCATTTT. Its translation is CASSDPGSSWQPQHF. The genes are TRBV2 and TRBJ1-5; no clear D gene. The germline gives CDR1 SNHLY, CDR2 FYNNEI. The V and J ends lost 6 bases and 7 bases respectively, with 19 bases between them. This CDR3 region has 15 residues. Filled out from reference TRBV2 and TRBJ1-5, the complete variable domain reads EPEVTQTPSHQVTQMGQEVILRCVPISNHLYFYWYRQILGQKVEFLVSFYNNEISEKSEIFDDQFSVERPDGSNFTLKIRSTKLEDSAMYFCASSDPGSSWQPQHFGDGTRLSIL.

V gene TRBV9 combines with J gene TRBJ2-2, with 9 bases aligning to TRBD2. Losses at the gene ends were 0 bases for V and 3 bases for J; bases not matched to a gene: 6. The length of the CDR3 is 17 residues. The germline V gene encodes CDR1 SGDLS and CDR2 YYNGEE. The CDR3 here is CASSVAVAGGHTGELFF. CDR3 bases: TGTGCCAGCAGCGTAGCAGTTGCGGGAGGGCACACCGGGGAGCTGTTTTTT.

J is TRBJ2-1 and V is TRBV19; 11 bases align to TRBD1. V shed 6 bases and J 7 bases; nucleotides not matched to a gene: 5. The CDR3 is 14 amino acids. The V gene's germline CDR1 is LNHDA and CDR2 SQIVND (reference sequence). For the CDR3, the DNA is TGTGCCAGTAGCGGACAGGGGGCCAATAATGAGCAGTTCTTC. Translating it yields CASSGQGANNEQFF.

The table lists this clone with a count of one. The chain has TRBV28 and TRBJ1-2; 8 bases match TRBD1. V dropped 8 bases and J dropped 9; count of bases not matched to a gene: 14. Germline CDR1 and CDR2: MDHEN and SYDVKM. The CDR3 spans 14 residues. The CDR3 here is CASGDRGFLGSYTF. The CDR3 bases are TGTGCCAGCGGTGACAGGGGTTTCCTCGGAAGCTACACCTTC.

This chain links TRBV19 with TRBJ2-2, with a weak D call TRBD1 (5 bases). Germline assignment: CDR1 LNHDA and CDR2 SQIVND (reference sequence). Trimming took 5 bases from V and 6 from J, leaving 10 bases between them. The CDR3 loop spans 13 amino acids. DNA for the CDR3: TGTGCCAGTAGTGCAGGGTACCCCGGGGAGCTGTTTTTT. Protein sequence: CASSAGYPGELFF.

The table lists this clone with a count of one. The gene calls are TRBV30 and TRBJ1-1; weak D call: TRBD1 (5 bases). The CDR3 contains 18 residues. Trimming took 0 bases from V and 3 from J, leaving 23 bases between them. The germline gives CDR1 GTSNPN, CDR2 SVGIG (reference sequence). CDR3 DNA sequence: TGTGCCTGGAGTGTAGGCTTCGGGTACGGGGGGTCCTACACTGAAGCTTTCTTT. It specifies CAWSVGFGYGGSYTEAFF.

This chain links TRBV4-2 with TRBJ2-2, with a tentative D call TRBD2 (7 bases). Germline values: CDR1 LGHNA, CDR2 YNFKEQ. This CDR3 is built from 17 residues. V was clipped by 0 bases and J by 6 bases, with 17 bases between them. CDR3 residues: CASSQDVGGGAPGELFF. The CDR3 DNA is TGTGCCAGCAGCCAAGATGTTGGAGGGGGGGCCCCCGGGGAGCTGTTTTTT.

The V call is TRBV13, the J call TRBJ1-1; TRBD1 might be the D (6 bases). CDR3 length equals 14 residues. V was trimmed by 1 base and J by 4 bases, leaving 10 bases between them. The germline gives CDR1 PRHDT, CDR2 FYEKMQ (reference sequence). The CDR3 DNA sequence: TGTGCCAGCAGCTTAGTACAGGGTAGCACTGAAGCTTTCTTT. It specifies CASSLVQGSTEAFF.

By proportion, this clone is medium-sized. The chain recombines TRBV19 with TRBJ1-2; D is ambiguous. The CDR3 sequence is 13 residues long. Germline V lookup: CDR1 LNHDA, CDR2 SQIVND (reference sequence). The V end lost 5 bases, the J end lost 1 base, and 8 bases lay between the germline ends. The CDR3 sequence: CASSVQNNYGYTF. CDR3 DNA sequence: TGTGCCAGTAGTGTACAGAATAACTATGGCTACACCTTC. Full variable domain (remainder filled in from reference TRBV19 and TRBJ1-2): DGGITQSPKYLFRKEGQNVTLSCEQNLNHDAMYWYRQDPGQGLRLIYYSQIVNDFQKGDIAEGYSVSREKKESFPLTVTSAQKNPTAFYLCASSVQNNYGYTFGSGTRLTVV.